This TCR beta chain was captured by sequencing in a study of cytomegalovirus exposure and HLA in healthy donors. General study points: Some highly shared sequence variants likely arose as a pipeline artifact. A later analysis found that most CMV-associated TCR beta chains appeared HLA-restricted.

Primers included in the PCR were 60 Vbeta and 13 Jbeta primers. Produced via immunoSEQ multiplex PCR; TCRdb's table is partial and in-frame only. The profile shows 73,000 or so clones, 65% to 85% of them singletons. This clone was seen only a few times. Its antigen is as yet unknown. This receptor was identified in a woman between 35 and 50 years old in good health and CMV-seropositive. Specimen: PBMCs.

In DNA, the CDR3 is TGTGCCAGCAGCCCCGGGACTTCATACGAGCAGTACTTC. It specifies CASSPGTSYEQYF. The rearrangement uses TRBV11-2 and TRBJ2-7; D perhaps matches TRBD2 (6 bases). The germline CDR1 and CDR2 sequences are SGHAT and FQNNGV. The CDR3 is 13 residues long. The V end was cut by 5 bases, the J end by 4 bases, with 12 bases between. The full variable domain, completed using reference TRBV11-2 and TRBJ2-7, is EAGVAQSPRYKIIEKRQSVAFWCNPISGHATLYWYQQILGQGPKLLIQFQNNGVVDDSQLPKDRFSAERLKGVDSTLKIQPAKLEDSAVYLCASSPGTSYEQYFGPGTRLTVT.